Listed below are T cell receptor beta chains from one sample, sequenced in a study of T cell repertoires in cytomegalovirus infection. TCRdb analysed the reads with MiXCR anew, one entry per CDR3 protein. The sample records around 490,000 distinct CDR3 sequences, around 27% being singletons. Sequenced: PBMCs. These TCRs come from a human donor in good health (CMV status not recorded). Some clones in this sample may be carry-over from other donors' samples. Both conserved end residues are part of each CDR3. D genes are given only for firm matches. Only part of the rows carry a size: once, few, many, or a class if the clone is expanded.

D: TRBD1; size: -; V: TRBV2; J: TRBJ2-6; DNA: TGTGCCAGCAGTACGACAGGGAAGGCTGGGGCCAACGTCCTGACTTTC; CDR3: CASSTTGKAGANVLTF
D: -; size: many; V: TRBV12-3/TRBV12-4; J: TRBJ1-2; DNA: TGTGCCAGCAGACTCGCGGAAGGGGGCTACACCTTC; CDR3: CASRLAEGGYTF
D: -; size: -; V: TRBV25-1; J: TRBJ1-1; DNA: TGTGCCAGCAGTGGCAGGGCGGGGACTGAAGCTTTCTTT; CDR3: CASSGRAGTEAFF
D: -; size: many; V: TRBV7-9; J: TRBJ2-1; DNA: TGTGCCAGCAGCCCGCGCGGGGACAGAGAGACCAATGAGCAGTTCTTC; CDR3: CASSPRGDRETNEQFF
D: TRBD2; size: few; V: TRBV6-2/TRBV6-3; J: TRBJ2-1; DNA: TGTGCCAGCAGTCTAGCTAGCGGGAGGGGTGAGCAGTTCTTC; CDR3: CASSLASGRGEQFF
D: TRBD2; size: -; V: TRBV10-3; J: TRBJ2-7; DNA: TGTGCCATCAGCGACCTAGCGGGAGTACACGAGCAGTACTTC; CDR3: CAISDLAGVHEQYF
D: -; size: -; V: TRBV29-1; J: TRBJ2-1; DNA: TGCAGCGTTTCGTCCCTCCCCTGGGGGTTCTTC; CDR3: CSVSSLPWGFF
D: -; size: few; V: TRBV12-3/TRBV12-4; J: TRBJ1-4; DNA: TGTGCCAGCAGTCCCCATATGGGGGGCTTAGAAAAACTGTTTTTT; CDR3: CASSPHMGGLEKLFF
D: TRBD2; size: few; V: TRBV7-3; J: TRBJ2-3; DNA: TGTGCCAGCAGCTTAAACGGACTAGCGGGAGGGCCGGATACGCAGTATTTT; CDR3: CASSLNGLAGGPDTQYF
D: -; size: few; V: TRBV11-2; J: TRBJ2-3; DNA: TGTGCCAGCAGCGGAAGAGGGGGGTCAATCTTATTCACAGATACGCAGTATTTT; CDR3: CASSGRGGSILFTDTQYF
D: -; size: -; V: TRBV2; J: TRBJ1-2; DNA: TGTGCCAGCAGCCTAGCGGGCCCGCGAAGGGGGGACTACACCTTC; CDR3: CASSLAGPRRGDYTF
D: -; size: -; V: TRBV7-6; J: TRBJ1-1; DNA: TGTGCCAGCAGCTTAGGGCGGGGGGGCCATTTGAACACTGAAGCTTTCTTT; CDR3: CASSLGRGGHLNTEAFF
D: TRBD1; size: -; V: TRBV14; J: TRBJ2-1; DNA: TGTGCCAGCAGCCAAGATTATAGGAGGTCAGGGGGCAACAATGAGCAGTTCTTC; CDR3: CASSQDYRRSGGNNEQFF
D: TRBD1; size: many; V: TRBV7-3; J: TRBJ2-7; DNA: TGTGCCAGCAGGCACTCTCTCGGGACAGTCTACGAGCAGTACTTC; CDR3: CASRHSLGTVYEQYF
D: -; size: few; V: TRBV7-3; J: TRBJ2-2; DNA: TGTGCCAGCAGTCAATCCAACGGTGGCGGGGAGCTGTTTTTT; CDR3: CASSQSNGGGELFF
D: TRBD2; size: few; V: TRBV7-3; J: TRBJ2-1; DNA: TGTGCCAGCAGCCTCGGCTCTAGCGGGAGTTTTTACAATGAGCAGTTCTTC; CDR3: CASSLGSSGSFYNEQFF
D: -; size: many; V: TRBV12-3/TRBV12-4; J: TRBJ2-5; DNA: TGTGCCAGCAGTTTCGTCGAGACCCAGTACTTC; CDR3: CASSFVETQYF
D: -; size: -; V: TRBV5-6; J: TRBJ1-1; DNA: TGTGCCAGCAGCCCCCCGCCCACCGGCGCCACTGAAGCTTTCTTT; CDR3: CASSPPPTGATEAFF
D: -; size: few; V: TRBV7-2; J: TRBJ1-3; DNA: TGTGCCAGCAGCTTATATCAGGACAGCTCTGGAAACACCATATATTTT; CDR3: CASSLYQDSSGNTIYF
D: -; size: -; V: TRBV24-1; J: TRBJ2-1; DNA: TGTGCCACCAGTGACACAACTAGGGTTGAGCAGTTCTTC; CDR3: CATSDTTRVEQFF
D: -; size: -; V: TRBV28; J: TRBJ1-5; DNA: TGTGCCAGCAGTATAGCCAGGGTAGATCAGCCCCAGCATTTT; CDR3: CASSIARVDQPQHF
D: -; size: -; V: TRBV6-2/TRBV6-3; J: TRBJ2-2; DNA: TGTGCCACCAACCGGGTCTTCACCGGGGAGCTGTTTTTT; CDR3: CATNRVFTGELFF
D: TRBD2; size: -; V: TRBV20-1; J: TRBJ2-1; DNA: TGCAGTGATAGAATACTAGCGGGAGATGTCAATGAGCAGTTCTTC; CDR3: CSDRILAGDVNEQFF
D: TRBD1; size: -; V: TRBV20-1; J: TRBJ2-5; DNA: TGCAGTGCAAAGGGACAGGGGAACCAAGAGACCCAGTACTTC; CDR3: CSAKGQGNQETQYF
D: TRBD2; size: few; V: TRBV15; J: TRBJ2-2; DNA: TGTGCCACGCGCCCTAGCGGGAGGGATGGCGGGGAGCTGTTTTTT; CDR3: CATRPSGRDGGELFF
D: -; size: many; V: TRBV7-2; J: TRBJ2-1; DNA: TGTGCCAGCAGCCTATCGGGGGTAGGGCGAAGTAAGGTCTACAATGAGCAGTTCTTC; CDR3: CASSLSGVGRSKVYNEQFF
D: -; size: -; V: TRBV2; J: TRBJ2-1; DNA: TGTGCCAGCAGTGTCCTAGTGGATACTGAGCAGTTCTTC; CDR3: CASSVLVDTEQFF
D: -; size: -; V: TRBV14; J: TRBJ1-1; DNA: TGTGCCAGCAGCATGTGGGGACGGACTGAAGCTTTCTTT; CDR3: CASSMWGRTEAFF
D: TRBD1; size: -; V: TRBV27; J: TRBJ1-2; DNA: TGTGCCAGCAGAGCCGACAGGGACCTCTCTGGCTACACCTTC; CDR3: CASRADRDLSGYTF
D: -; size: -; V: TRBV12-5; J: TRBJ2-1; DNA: TGTGCTAGTGGTTTGTCCAAATCGAGCAGCGCCAAATACAATGAGCAGTTCTTC; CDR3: CASGLSKSSSAKYNEQFF
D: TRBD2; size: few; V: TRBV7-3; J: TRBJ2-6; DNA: TGTGCCAGCAGCGCGGTCGGACTAGGTGCTGGGGCCAACGTCCTGACTTTC; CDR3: CASSAVGLGAGANVLTF
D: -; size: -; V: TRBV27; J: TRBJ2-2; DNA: TGTGCCAGCAGTTTATGGACACCGAACACCGGGGAGCTGTTTTTT; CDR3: CASSLWTPNTGELFF
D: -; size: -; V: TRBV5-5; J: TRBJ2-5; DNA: TGTGCCAGCAGCTTGTTCTTGCGGTTCGAGACCCAGTACTTC; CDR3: CASSLFLRFETQYF
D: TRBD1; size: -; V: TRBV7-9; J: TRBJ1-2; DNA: TGTGCCAGCAGCCGCCAGACAGGGACGAAGGGCTACACCTTC; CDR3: CASSRQTGTKGYTF
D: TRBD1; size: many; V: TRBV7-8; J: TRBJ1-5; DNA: TGTGCCAGCAGCTTAGGACAGGGGTCCAATCAGCCCCAGCATTTT; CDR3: CASSLGQGSNQPQHF
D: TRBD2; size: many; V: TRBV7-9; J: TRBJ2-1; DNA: TGTGCCAGCAGAACCGGGACTAGCGGGTCGTGGGAGCAGTTCTTC; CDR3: CASRTGTSGSWEQFF
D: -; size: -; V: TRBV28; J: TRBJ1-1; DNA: TGTGCCAGCAGTTTACGAGGGTTTGGTGAAGCTTTCTTT; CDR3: CASSLRGFGEAFF
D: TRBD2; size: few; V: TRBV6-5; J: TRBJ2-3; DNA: TGTGCCAGCAGTTATTTTCAGACTAGCGGGAGGTCAGATACGCAGTATTTT; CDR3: CASSYFQTSGRSDTQYF
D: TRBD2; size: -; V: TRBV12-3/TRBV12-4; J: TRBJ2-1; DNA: TGTGCCAGCAGTGGCACCCTACTAGCGGGTCCTTACAATGAGCAGTTCTTC; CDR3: CASSGTLLAGPYNEQFF
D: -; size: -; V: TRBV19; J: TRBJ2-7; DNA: TGTGCCAGTAGTATAGACCTGGGACGTCGACCCTACGAGCAGTACTTC; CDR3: CASSIDLGRRPYEQYF
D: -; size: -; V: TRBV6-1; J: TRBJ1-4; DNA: TGTGCCAGCTGTTTTCGTGGTGAAAAACTGTTTTTT; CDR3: CASCFRGEKLFF
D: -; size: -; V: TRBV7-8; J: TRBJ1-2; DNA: TGTGCCAGCAGCTTTTTGGAGAATGACTATGGCTACACCTTC; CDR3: CASSFLENDYGYTF
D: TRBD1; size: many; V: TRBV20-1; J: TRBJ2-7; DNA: TGCAGTGCTAGATTAACGCCCGGGACAGGGACCCACGAGCAGTACTTC; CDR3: CSARLTPGTGTHEQYF
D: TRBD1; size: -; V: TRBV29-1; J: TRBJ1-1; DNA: TGCAGCGTTGAAGGGACAGGGGGGGCCGACACTGAAGCTTTCTTT; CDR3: CSVEGTGGADTEAFF
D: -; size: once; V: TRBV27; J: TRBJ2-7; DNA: TGTGCCAGCACTCTCAGAGGAGGAGCCTACTCCTACGAGCAGTACTTC; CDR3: CASTLRGGAYSYEQYF
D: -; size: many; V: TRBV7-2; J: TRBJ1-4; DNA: TGTGCCAGCAGCTTAGGACCTATTGCAACTAATGAAAAACTGTTTTTT; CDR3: CASSLGPIATNEKLFF
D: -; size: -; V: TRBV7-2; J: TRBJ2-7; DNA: TGTGCCAGCAGCCAGGGGTGGGCCGAGCAGTACTTC; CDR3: CASSQGWAEQYF
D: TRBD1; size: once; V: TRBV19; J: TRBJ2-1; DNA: TGTGCCAGTAGTAGACGTGGACAGGGGCAGTCCTACTACAATGAGCAGTTCTTC; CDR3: CASSRRGQGQSYYNEQFF
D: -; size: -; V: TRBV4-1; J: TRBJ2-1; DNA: TGCGCCAGCAGCCAAGACCAGAGTCTCTACAATGAGCAGTTCTTC; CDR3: CASSQDQSLYNEQFF
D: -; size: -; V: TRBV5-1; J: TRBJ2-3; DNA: TGCGCCAGCAGCCCCGTAGGGGCCCCAGATACGCAGTATTTT; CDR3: CASSPVGAPDTQYF
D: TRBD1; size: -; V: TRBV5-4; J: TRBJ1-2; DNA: TGTGCCAGCAGCTTGCTAACAGGACAGGGGGGCTATGGCTACACCTTC; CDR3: CASSLLTGQGGYGYTF
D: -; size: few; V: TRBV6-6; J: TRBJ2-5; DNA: TGTGCCAGCAGTTACTCGACACAGGGACAAGAGACCCAGTACTTC; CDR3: CASSYSTQGQETQYF
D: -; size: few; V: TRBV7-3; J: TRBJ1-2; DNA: TGTGCCAGCAGCTTACTGGCAGGGTATGGCTACACCTTC; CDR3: CASSLLAGYGYTF
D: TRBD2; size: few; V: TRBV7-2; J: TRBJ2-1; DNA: TGTGCCAGCAGCTATAGGACTAGCGGCTACAATGAGCAGTTCTTC; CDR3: CASSYRTSGYNEQFF
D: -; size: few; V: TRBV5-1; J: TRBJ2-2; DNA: TGCGCCAGCAGCCCACCAGGGATAGGCACCGGGGAGCTGTTTTTT; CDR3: CASSPPGIGTGELFF
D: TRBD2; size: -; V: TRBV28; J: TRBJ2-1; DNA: TGTGCCAGCAGTTTGCTCCCTGGACTAGCTGACTTGAAAGTCTCCTACAATGAGCAGTTCTTC; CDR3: CASSLLPGLADLKVSYNEQFF
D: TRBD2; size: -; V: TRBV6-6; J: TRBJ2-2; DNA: TGTGCCAGCAGTTACACGAAAGGGACTAGCGGGAGTTACGCCGGGGAGCTGTTTTTT; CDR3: CASSYTKGTSGSYAGELFF
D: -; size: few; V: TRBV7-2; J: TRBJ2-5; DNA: TGTGCCAGCAGCTCAGGGGGGGGTGGACAGACCCAGTACTTC; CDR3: CASSSGGGGQTQYF
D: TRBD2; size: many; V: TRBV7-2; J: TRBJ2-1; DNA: TGTGCCAGCAGCTTTAAAGCGGGAGGGAGCTCCTACAATGAGCAGTTCTTC; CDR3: CASSFKAGGSSYNEQFF
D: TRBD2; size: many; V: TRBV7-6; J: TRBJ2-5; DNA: TGTGCCAGCAGCCCACCGGGACTAGCGTTCCAAGAGACCCAGTACTTC; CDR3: CASSPPGLAFQETQYF